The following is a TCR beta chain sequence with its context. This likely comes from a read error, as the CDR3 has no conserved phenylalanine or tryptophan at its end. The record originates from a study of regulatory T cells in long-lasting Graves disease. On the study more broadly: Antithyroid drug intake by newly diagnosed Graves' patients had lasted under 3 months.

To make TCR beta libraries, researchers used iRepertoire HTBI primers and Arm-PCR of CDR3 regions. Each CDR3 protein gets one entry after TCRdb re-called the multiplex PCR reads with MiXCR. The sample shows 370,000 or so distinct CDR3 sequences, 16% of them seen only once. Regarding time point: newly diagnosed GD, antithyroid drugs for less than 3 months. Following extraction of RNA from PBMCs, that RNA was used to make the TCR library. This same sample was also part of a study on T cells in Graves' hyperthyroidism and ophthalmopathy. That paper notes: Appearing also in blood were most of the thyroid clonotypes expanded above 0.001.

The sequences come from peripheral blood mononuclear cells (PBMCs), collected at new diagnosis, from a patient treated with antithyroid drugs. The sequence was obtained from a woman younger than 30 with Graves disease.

The CDR3 protein is CAGTDWAYEQYL. The CDR3, as DNA: TGTGCCGGCACCGACTGGGCCTACGAGCAGTACCTC. The rearrangement joins TRBV2 to TRBJ2-7; the D is unclear. This CDR3 is built from 12 residues. Trimming took 11 bases from V and 2 from J, leaving 13 bases between them. Germline V gene lookup returns CDR1 SNHLY and CDR2 FYNNEI.